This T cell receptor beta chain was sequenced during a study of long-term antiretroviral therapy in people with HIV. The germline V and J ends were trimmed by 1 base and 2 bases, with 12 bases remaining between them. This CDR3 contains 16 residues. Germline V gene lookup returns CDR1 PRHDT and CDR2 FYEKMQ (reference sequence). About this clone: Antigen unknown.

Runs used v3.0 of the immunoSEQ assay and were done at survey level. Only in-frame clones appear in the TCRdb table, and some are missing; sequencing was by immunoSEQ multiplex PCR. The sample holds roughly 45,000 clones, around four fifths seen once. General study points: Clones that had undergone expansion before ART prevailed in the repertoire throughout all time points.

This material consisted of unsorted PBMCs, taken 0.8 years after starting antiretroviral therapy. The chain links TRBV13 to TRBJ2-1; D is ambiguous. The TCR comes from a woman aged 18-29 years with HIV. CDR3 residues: CASSLVVGTAYNEQFF. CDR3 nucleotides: TGTGCCAGCAGCTTAGTTGTGGGTACGGCCTACAATGAGCAGTTCTTC.